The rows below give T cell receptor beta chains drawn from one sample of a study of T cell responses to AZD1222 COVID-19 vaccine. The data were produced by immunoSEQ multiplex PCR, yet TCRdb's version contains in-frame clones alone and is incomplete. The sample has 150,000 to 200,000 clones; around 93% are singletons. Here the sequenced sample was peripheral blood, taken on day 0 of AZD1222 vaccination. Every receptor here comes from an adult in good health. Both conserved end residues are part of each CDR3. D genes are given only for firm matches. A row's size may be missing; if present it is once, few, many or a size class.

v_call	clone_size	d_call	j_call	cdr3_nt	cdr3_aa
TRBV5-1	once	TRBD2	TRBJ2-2	TGCGCCAGCAGCTTCCTCCCGGCTAGCGGGAGGACGAACACCGGGGAGCTGTTTTTT	CASSFLPASGRTNTGELFF
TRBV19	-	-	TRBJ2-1	TGTGCCAGTAGTATTGGGCGGTACAATGAGCAGTTCTTC	CASSIGRYNEQFF
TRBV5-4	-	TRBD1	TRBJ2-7	TGTGCCAGCAGCACCGGGACAGGGAGAGGCGAGCAGTACTTC	CASSTGTGRGEQYF
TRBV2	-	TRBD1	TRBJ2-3	TGTGCCAGCAAGGGGACAGGTCCTAGCACAGATACGCAGTATTTT	CASKGTGPSTDTQYF
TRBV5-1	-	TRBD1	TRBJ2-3	TGCGCCAGCAGCACAGAACAGGGGGCGCAAGGAGATACGCAGTATTTT	CASSTEQGAQGDTQYF
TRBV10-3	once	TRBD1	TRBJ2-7	TGTGCCATCAGTGGGACAGGCCGGTTTTCCTACGAGCAGTACTTC	CAISGTGRFSYEQYF
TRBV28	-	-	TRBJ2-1	TGTGCCAGCAGTTTGGTGTCGGGACGTGAGCAGTTCTTC	CASSLVSGREQFF
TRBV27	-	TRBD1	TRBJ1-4	TGTGCCAGCAGGCAACAGGGGGCCTTTGAAAAACTGTTTTTT	CASRQQGAFEKLFF
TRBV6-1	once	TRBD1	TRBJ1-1	TGTGCCAGCAGTGAAGCGGGGACAGGGGAAAAGGGAGCTTTCTTT	CASSEAGTGEKGAFF
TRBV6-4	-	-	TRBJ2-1	TGTGCCAGCAGTGACTCTGTTCTGAGCTCCTACAATGAGCAGTTCTTC	CASSDSVLSSYNEQFF
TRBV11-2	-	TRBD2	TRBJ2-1	TGTGCCAGCAGCTTAGTTAGCGGGAGGAATGAGCAGTTCTTC	CASSLVSGRNEQFF
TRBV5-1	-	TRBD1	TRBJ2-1	TGCGCCAGCAGCTTGGGACAGGGACAGGATGAGCAGTTCTTC	CASSLGQGQDEQFF
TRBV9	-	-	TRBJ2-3	TGTGCCAGCAACGCCGAGGGTCAGGTCGGCACAGATACGCAGTATTTT	CASNAEGQVGTDTQYF
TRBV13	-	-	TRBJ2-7	TGTGCCAGCAGCTCGACTAGCTCCTACGAGCAGTACTTC	CASSSTSSYEQYF
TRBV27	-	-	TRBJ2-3	TGTGCCAGCAGTTTACAGGGTAGCACAGATACGCAGTATTTT	CASSLQGSTDTQYF
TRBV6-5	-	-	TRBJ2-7	TGTGCCGGGAGGGTACAGGGCGGCTACGAGCAGTACTTC	CAGRVQGGYEQYF
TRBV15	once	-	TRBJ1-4	TGTGCCACCAGCAGAGGGACAGTAACTAATGAAAAACTGTTTTTT	CATSRGTVTNEKLFF
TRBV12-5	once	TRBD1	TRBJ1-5	TGTGCTAGTGCTCACGGGGACAGAAATCAGCCCCAGCATTTT	CASAHGDRNQPQHF
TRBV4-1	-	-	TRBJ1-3	TGCGCCAGCAGCCGAATAATCACCTCTGGAAACACCATATATTTT	CASSRIITSGNTIYF
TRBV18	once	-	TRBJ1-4	TGTGCCAGCTCACAATACGGCGCAACTAATGAAAAACTGTTTTTT	CASSQYGATNEKLFF
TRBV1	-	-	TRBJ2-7	TGCACCAGCAGCCGAAACTACGAGCAGTACTTC	CTSSRNYEQYF
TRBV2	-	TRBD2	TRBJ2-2	TGTGCCAGCAGTCCACCGGGACTAGCGGGAGAGTCCCAAGAGCTGTTTTTT	CASSPPGLAGESQELFF
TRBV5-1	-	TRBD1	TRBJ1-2	TGCGCCAGCAGGACCGGGACAGGGAAAGGCTACACCTTC	CASRTGTGKGYTF
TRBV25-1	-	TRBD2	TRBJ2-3	TGTGCCAGCAGTGAATTGGTGACTAGCGGGAGGGCCCCAGATACGCAGTATTTT	CASSELVTSGRAPDTQYF
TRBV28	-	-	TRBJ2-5	TGTGCCAGCGAAGTAGCCACCCAAGAGACCCAGTACTTC	CASEVATQETQYF
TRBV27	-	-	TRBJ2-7	TGTGCCAGCAGTTCCGTCGGGCCCTACGAGCAGTACTTC	CASSSVGPYEQYF
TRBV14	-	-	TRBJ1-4	TGTGCCAGCAGCCAATCCAGGGGCGGGAGTGAAAAACTGTTTTTT	CASSQSRGGSEKLFF
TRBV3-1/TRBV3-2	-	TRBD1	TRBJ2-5	TGTGCCAGCAGCCCCAGGGGGAGAGGCGAGACCCAGTACTTC	CASSPRGRGETQYF
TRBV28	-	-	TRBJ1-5	TGTGCCAGCAGTACCCTCATCTCGGGTGGGAGCGATCAGCCCCAGCATTTT	CASSTLISGGSDQPQHF
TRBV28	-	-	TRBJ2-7	TGTGCCACCCGTACGGCGGACATATACGAGCAGTACTTC	CATRTADIYEQYF
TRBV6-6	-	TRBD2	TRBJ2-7	TGTGCCAGCAGTCAACCGGGACTAGCGGACTACATCTACGAGCAGTACTTC	CASSQPGLADYIYEQYF
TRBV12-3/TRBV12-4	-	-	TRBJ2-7	TGTGCCAGCAGTTTTGGGGGTTCCTACGAGCAGTACTTC	CASSFGGSYEQYF
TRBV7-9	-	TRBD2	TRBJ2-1	TGTGCCAGCAGCTTAAGGACTAGCGGGCTCTACAATGAGCAGTTCTTC	CASSLRTSGLYNEQFF
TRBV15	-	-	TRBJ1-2	TGTGCCACCAGCAGAGAAGGGAGGTATGGCTACACCTTC	CATSREGRYGYTF
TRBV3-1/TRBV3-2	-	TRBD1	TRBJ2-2	TGTGCCAGCAGCCAAAGTCGGACAGGGGGGACCGGGGAGCTGTTTTTT	CASSQSRTGGTGELFF
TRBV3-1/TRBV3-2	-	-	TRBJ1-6	TGTGCCAGCAGCCAAGTTATAGGGTCCTCACCCCTCCACTTT	CASSQVIGSSPLHF
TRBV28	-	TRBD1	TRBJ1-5	TGTGCCAGCAGTCGTCCCGGGACAGGGGCAAATCAGCCCCAGCATTTT	CASSRPGTGANQPQHF
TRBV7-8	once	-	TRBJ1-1	TGTGCCAGCAGCCTTAAGTCGGGGACTGAAGCTTTCTTT	CASSLKSGTEAFF
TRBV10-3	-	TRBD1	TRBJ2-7	TGTGCCATCAGTTCAGACAGGGACCCTCGGCAGTACTTC	CAISSDRDPRQYF
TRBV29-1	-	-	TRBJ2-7	TGCAGCGTACCTCAGGGTGGGAAGGTCGGCGAGCAGTACTTC	CSVPQGGKVGEQYF
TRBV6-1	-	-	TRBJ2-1	TGTGCCAGCAGTGAACCCAATGAGCAGTTCTTC	CASSEPNEQFF
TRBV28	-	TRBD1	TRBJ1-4	TGTGCCAGCAGCCCACACAGGGGCCTTTCTAATGAAAAACTGTTTTTT	CASSPHRGLSNEKLFF
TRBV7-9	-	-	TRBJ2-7	TGTGCCAGCAGCTTAGCGCAAGGGCTCGGCCCGGGCGAGCAGTACTTC	CASSLAQGLGPGEQYF
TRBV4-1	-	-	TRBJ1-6	TGCGCCAGCAGCCAAGGCTCACCCCTCCACTTT	CASSQGSPLHF
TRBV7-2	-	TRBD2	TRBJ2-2	TGTGCCAGCCTAGCGGACCTCACCGGGGAGCTGTTTTTT	CASLADLTGELFF
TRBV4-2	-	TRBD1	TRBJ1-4	TGTGCCAGCAGCCAAGCAGGAGATGGGACAGGGAACGAAAAACTGTTTTTT	CASSQAGDGTGNEKLFF
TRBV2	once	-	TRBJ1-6	TGTGCCAGCAACAGGGCAGGTTCACCCCTCCACTTT	CASNRAGSPLHF
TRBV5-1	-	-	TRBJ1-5	TGCGCCAGCAGCCCCGGTGGGGGTAATCAGCCCCAGCATTTT	CASSPGGGNQPQHF
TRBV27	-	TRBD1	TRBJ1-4	TGTGCCAGTACAAAGTCCTACGGGGGACAGGTCGCAACTAATGAAAAACTGTTTTTT	CASTKSYGGQVATNEKLFF
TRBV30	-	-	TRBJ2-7	TGTGCCTGGAGCAGGAGGATGAGCTCCTACGAGCAGTACTTC	CAWSRRMSSYEQYF
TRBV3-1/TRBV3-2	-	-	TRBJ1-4	TGTGCCAGCAGCCAAGTATGGGGTCTGGAGTCTGAAAAACTGTTTTTT	CASSQVWGLESEKLFF
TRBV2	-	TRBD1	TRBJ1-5	TGTGCCAGCAGTGAAGGGGGGACAGTCTTCCAGCCCCAGCATTTT	CASSEGGTVFQPQHF
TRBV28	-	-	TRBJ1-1	TGTGCCAGCAGTTTCAACACTGAAGCTTTCTTT	CASSFNTEAFF
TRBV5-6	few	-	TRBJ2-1	TGTGCCAGCAGCTTGGGGCGGGGTAGCTCCTACAATGAGCAGTTCTTC	CASSLGRGSSYNEQFF
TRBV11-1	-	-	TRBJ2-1	TGTGCCAGCAGCTTAGCGCACGGGGCAAATGAGCAGTTCTTC	CASSLAHGANEQFF
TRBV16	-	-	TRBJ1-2	TGTGCCAGCAGCCAATACTTCGGGGCGATTGTCGAGGGCTACACCTTC	CASSQYFGAIVEGYTF
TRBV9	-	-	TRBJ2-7	TGTGCCAGCAGCGTAGGAAGTGTGGTCTCCTACGAGCAGTACTTC	CASSVGSVVSYEQYF
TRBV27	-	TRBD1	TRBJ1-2	TGTGCCAGCAGTCCCCTGACAGGGTATGGCTACACCTTC	CASSPLTGYGYTF
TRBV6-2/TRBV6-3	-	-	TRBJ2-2	TGTGCCAGCAGCCCGAACACCGGGGAGCTGTTTTTT	CASSPNTGELFF